One T cell receptor beta chain is described in this entry. Its target is unknown. The primer mix had 60 Vbeta and 13 Jbeta primers. Data came from immunoSEQ multiplex PCR; TCRdb stores just in-frame clones and leaves some out. The table has about 190,000 clones, 80% seen once. The data were taken from a study of cytomegalovirus exposure and HLA in healthy donors. Findings of the study overall: Trimming of TCR beta V- and J-genes showed a link, identified in a later analysis, to a missense DCLRE1C variant. Analyzed later, most CMV-associated TCR beta chains appeared HLA-restricted.

The CDR3 has 17 residues. The germline V gene has CDR1 LNHDA and CDR2 SQIVND (reference sequence). V was pared by 1 base and J by 1 base, with 16 bases between. This rearrangement joins TRBV19 to TRBJ1-1, with D maybe TRBD1 (5 bases). The sequence derives from a man aged 40-50 years in good health and CMV-seropositive. The sample taken for sequencing was PBMCs. The CDR3 DNA is TGTGCCAGTAGTATAGTTGGGGCCGCAAGGGGGAACACTGAAGCTTTCTTT. Protein product: CASSIVGAARGNTEAFF.